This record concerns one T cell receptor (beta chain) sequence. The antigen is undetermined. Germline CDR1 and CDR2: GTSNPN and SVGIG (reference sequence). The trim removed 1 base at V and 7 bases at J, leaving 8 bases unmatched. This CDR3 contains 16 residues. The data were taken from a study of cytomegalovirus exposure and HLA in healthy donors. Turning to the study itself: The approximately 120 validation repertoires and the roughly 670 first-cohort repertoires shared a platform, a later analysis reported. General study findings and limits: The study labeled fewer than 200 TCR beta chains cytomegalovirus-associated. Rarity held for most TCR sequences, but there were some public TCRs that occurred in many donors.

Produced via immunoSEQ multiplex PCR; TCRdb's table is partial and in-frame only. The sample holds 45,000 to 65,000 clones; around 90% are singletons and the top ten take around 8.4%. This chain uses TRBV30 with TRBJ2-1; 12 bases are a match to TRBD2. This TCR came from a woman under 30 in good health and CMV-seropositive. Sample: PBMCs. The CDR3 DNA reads TGTGCCTGGAGTGAACTAGCGGGGGGCGTCAGTAATGAGCAGTTCTTC. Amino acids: CAWSELAGGVSNEQFF.